The 13 T cell receptor beta chains below all came from one sample that was sequenced in a study of blood T cell repertoires in COVID-19. TCRdb keeps only in-frame clones here, not all; method: immunoSEQ multiplex PCR. The table records 200,000 to 250,000 clones, 82% of them present only once. Sample: PBMCs or T cells enriched from blood (not recorded which). Receptors were obtained from a woman in her fifties or sixties who had recovered from COVID-19.

The chain uses TRBV27 and TRBJ2-5, with 9 bases identical to TRBD2. The CDR3 contains 14 residues. The junction had 4 bases not matched to a gene; V was cut back by 5 bases and J by 3 bases. Germline assignment: CDR1 MNHEY and CDR2 SMNVEV (reference sequence). CDR3 sequence reads: CASSPLAGKETQYF. The DNA of the CDR3 is TGTGCCAGCAGTCCCCTAGCGGGGAAAGAGACCCAGTACTTC.

Here the CDR3 reads CASSLAQGSQPQHF. The CDR3 DNA is TGTGCCAGCAGCTTAGCGCAGGGTAGCCAGCCCCAGCATTTT. The chain links TRBV7-6 to TRBJ1-5; possibly TRBD1 for D (5 bases). Per germline, CDR1 SGHVS and CDR2 FNYEAQ. The length of the CDR3 is 14 residues. Trimming removed 0 bases at V and 7 bases at J, with 10 bases between.

The J gene is TRBJ1-6, the V gene TRBV24-1, with a possible D match to TRBD1 (6 bases). The ends were cut back, 0 bases at V and 12 bases at J, with 17 bases in the middle. This CDR3 is 16 amino acids long. Germline V gene lookup returns CDR1 KGHDR and CDR2 SFDVKD. In DNA, the CDR3 is TGTGCCACCAGTGATTTGTGGCGGCAGGGGAACGAACCCCTCCACTTT. It translates to CATSDLWRQGNEPLHF.

This chain links TRBV10-3 with TRBJ1-1, with 10 bases identical to TRBD1. The CDR3 is 17 residues long. J was trimmed by 0 bases and V by 3 bases; bases with no gene match: 7. The germline V gene encodes CDR1 ENHRY and CDR2 SYGVKD. The CDR3 sequence is CAISEPGQGDMNTEAFF. Written as DNA, the CDR3 is TGTGCCATCAGTGAACCTGGACAGGGGGATATGAACACTGAAGCTTTCTTT.

CDR3 nucleotide sequence: TGTGCCAGCAGTTACTCCTCCCATCCGGGGGCTTTCTTT. It translates to CASSYSSHPGAFF. The chain uses TRBV6-2 or TRBV6-3 and TRBJ1-1; D ambiguous. V was trimmed by 0 bases and J by 11 bases, leaving 13 bases between them. The CDR3 length is 13 residues. CDR1 is MNHEY and CDR2 is SVGEGT in the germline V gene.

This chain joins TRBV13 and TRBJ2-1; D possibly corresponds to TRBD2 (5 bases). The germline gives CDR1 PRHDT, CDR2 FYEKMQ (reference sequence). Trimming removed 6 bases at V and 1 base at J, with 16 bases between. The CDR3 is made up of 16 amino acids. This CDR3 reads CASSPFGVGSYNEQFF. The CDR3 DNA is TGTGCCAGCAGTCCCTTCGGGGTTGGGTCCTACAATGAGCAGTTCTTC. The full variable domain, completed using reference TRBV13 and TRBJ2-1, is AAGVIQSPRHLIKEKRETATLKCYPIPRHDTVYWYQQGPGQDPQFLISFYEKMQSDKGSIPDRFSAQQFSDYHSELNMSSLELGDSALYFCASSPFGVGSYNEQFFGPGTRLTVL.

In its sample, this clone was seen a few times. CDR3 DNA: TGTGCCAGCAGAGAACAGGGAAACTATGGCTACACCTTC. It translates to CASREQGNYGYTF. The chain recombines TRBV5-4 with TRBJ1-2, with D perhaps TRBD1 (6 bases). V shed 5 bases and J shed 2 bases, with 10 bases lying between them. Germline CDR1 reads SGHNT; CDR2 reads YYREEE (reference sequence). CDR3 length equals 13 residues.

The chain has TRBV6-4 and TRBJ2-1, with 9 nucleotides matching TRBD1. J lost 4 bases, V lost 5 bases, and 3 bases had no gene match. There are 14 residues in the CDR3. The germline gives CDR1 MRHNA, CDR2 SNTAGT. The DNA of the CDR3 is TGTGCCAGCAGTACGGGACAGGGATACAATGAGCAGTTCTTC. This sequence encodes CASSTGQGYNEQFF.

With regard to this clone: Its ends do not fully match the called genes, so a read error is possible. This chain links TRBV29-1 with TRBJ1-2; possibly TRBD1 for D (5 bases). CDR3 length equals 12 residues. Germline V gene sequence: CDR1 SQVTM, CDR2 ANQGSEA. CDR3 sequence reads: CSHGQPNYDYTF. In nucleotides, the CDR3 is TGCAGCCACGGACAACCAAACTATGACTACACCTTC. Combining the CDR3 with reference TRBV29-1 and TRBJ1-2 gives the whole variable domain SAVISQKPSRDICQRGTSLTIQCQVDSQVTMMFWYRQQPGQSLTLIATANQGSEATYESGFVIDKFPISRPNLTFSTLTVSNMSPEDSSIYLCSHGQPNYDYTFGSGTRLTVV.

The chain recombines TRBV19 with TRBJ1-2; 11 bases are shared with TRBD1. The CDR3 runs to 16 residues. From germline, CDR1 is LNHDA and CDR2 SQIVND (reference sequence). Losses at the gene ends were 3 bases for V and 7 bases for J; bases not matched to a gene: 10. The CDR3 loop is CASSMTGQGAWGGYTF. The CDR3, as DNA: TGTGCCAGTAGTATGACCGGACAGGGGGCATGGGGTGGCTACACCTTC.

The V and J genes are TRBV6-6 and TRBJ1-4; 8 bases align to TRBD1. V trimming: 6 bases; J trimming: 5 bases; junction bases outside the gene matches: 20. The germline V gene encodes CDR1 MNHNY and CDR2 SVGAGI (reference sequence). There are 19 residues in the CDR3. For the CDR3, the DNA is TGTGCCAGCAGCTCAAGGTCAGGGGGCGCGTATTTGGTGAATGAAAAACTGTTTTTT. Its protein is CASSSRSGGAYLVNEKLFF.

This chain uses TRBV6-5 with TRBJ1-1; D might be TRBD1 (5 bases). V lost 7 bases to trimming and J lost 1 base, with 13 bases between them. This CDR3 is built from 14 residues. Looked up from germline, CDR1 is MNHEY and CDR2 is SVGAGI. CDR3 residues: CASKRNQGNTEAFF. In DNA, the CDR3 is TGTGCCAGCAAGAGGAACCAGGGGAACACTGAAGCTTTCTTT.

The V gene is TRBV5-4, the J gene TRBJ1-2, with D perhaps matching TRBD1 (6 bases). The V gene lost 4 bases and the J gene lost 6 bases, with 16 bases spanning the gap. Per the germline V gene, CDR1 is SGHNT and CDR2 is YYREEE (reference sequence). The CDR3 extends over 14 amino acids. The CDR3 is CASSPGGRRDGYTF. CDR3 DNA: TGTGCCAGCAGCCCGGGGGGCCGGCGGGATGGCTACACCTTC.